The 22 T cell receptor beta chains below come from one sample, sequenced in a study of shared T cell receptors in the human thymus. TCRdb's table, derived via immunoSEQ multiplex PCR, lists solely in-frame clones and lacks some. The sample has approximately 490,000 clones; roughly 74% are singletons. This sample also belongs to another study, concerning human thymus T cells.

Sequencing was carried out using thymocytes. All receptors come from a boy younger than two with a congenital heart defect.

The V gene is TRBV6-4, the J gene TRBJ2-5; 9 nucleotides line up with TRBD1. With 6 bases clipped from V and 2 bases from J, the junction kept 4 bases outside the gene matches. The CDR3 extends over 14 amino acids. Germline V gene sequence: CDR1 MRHNA, CDR2 SNTAGT. The CDR3 region is CASRDRGGQETQYF. CDR3 DNA sequence: TGTGCCAGCAGGGACAGGGGCGGACAAGAGACCCAGTACTTC.

This clone occurred once. Given the absence of the conserved phenylalanine or tryptophan at the CDR3 end, a read error is likely. The DNA is omitted, as the CDR3 cannot be located on it reliably, and the CDR3 follows TCRdb's listing. This chain connects TRBV6-4 to TRBJ1-2. The germline V gene encodes CDR1 MRHNA and CDR2 SNTAGT. The CDR3 is 13 residues long, counting both termini. The CDR3 reads CASSDRNGGSRAY.

This clone was detected once. V is TRBV28 and J is TRBJ2-5; D is perhaps TRBD2 (6 bases). The V end lost 6 bases, the J end lost 0 bases, and 17 bases lay between the germline ends. CDR1 is MDHEN and CDR2 is SYDVKM in the germline V gene. CDR3 size: 16 residues. CDR3 residues: CASSPGTVWYQETQYF. The CDR3 coding sequence is TGTGCCAGCAGCCCAGGGACTGTATGGTACCAAGAGACCCAGTACTTC.

This clone was observed a handful of times. This rearrangement joins TRBV6-1 to TRBJ2-5; 12 bases match TRBD2. Unmatched junction bases numbered 7, after V lost 3 bases and J lost 2 bases. CDR1 and CDR2 from the germline V gene are MNHNS and SASEGT. CDR3 length equals 17 residues. CDR3 sequence: CASSDRLAGAPQETQYF. In DNA form, the CDR3 reads TGTGCCAGCAGTGACCGACTAGCGGGAGCGCCACAAGAGACCCAGTACTTC.

CDR3 loop: CSVTGHPFPERRTDTQYF. DNA for the CDR3: TGCAGCGTCACGGGACACCCTTTCCCCGAGCGCCGCACAGATACGCAGTATTTT. The rearrangement uses TRBV29-1 and TRBJ2-3; maybe TRBD1 (6 bases). V lost 6 bases to trimming and J lost 1 base, with 26 bases between them. Looked up from germline, CDR1 is SQVTM and CDR2 is ANQGSEA. This CDR3 spans 18 amino acids.

The gene calls are TRBV30 and TRBJ2-7, with 10 bases that match TRBD1. V lost 3 bases and J lost 3; bases outside the gene matches: 2. The CDR3 is made up of 13 amino acids. In germline, CDR1 is GTSNPN, CDR2 SVGIG (reference sequence). CDR3 amino acids: CAWSRTGGYEQYF. Written as DNA, the CDR3 is TGTGCCTGGAGCAGGACAGGGGGCTACGAGCAGTACTTC.

As to this clone: The sample carries other DNA sequences with the same CDR3. The gene calls are TRBV27 and TRBJ2-7; 10 positions match TRBD2. J was trimmed by 2 bases and V by 5 bases; bases with no gene match: 12. Germline lookup yields CDR1 MNHEY and CDR2 SMNVEV (reference sequence). This CDR3 has 17 residues. This CDR3 is CASSPPRLAGSPYEQYF. The CDR3 coding sequence is TGTGCCAGCAGTCCCCCCCGACTAGCGGGTAGCCCCTACGAGCAGTACTTC.

This rearrangement joins TRBV7-2 to TRBJ2-7; 7 positions match TRBD1. The V and J ends lost 5 bases and 1 base, in that order; junction bases with no gene match: 11. CDR1 SGHTA and CDR2 FQGNSA come from the germline V gene. This CDR3 spans 16 amino acids. The CDR3 loop reads CASSTKTGHPSYEQYF. As DNA, the CDR3 is TGTGCCAGCAGCACTAAGACAGGGCACCCTTCCTACGAGCAGTACTTC.

The chain recombines TRBV27 with TRBJ2-5; 8 nucleotides match TRBD2. CDR1 MNHEY and CDR2 SMNVEV come from the germline V gene (reference sequence). V was pared by 0 bases and J by 5 bases, with 8 bases of the junction left unmatched. CDR3 length: 16 residues. DNA for the CDR3: TGTGCCAGCAGTTTATCGACAGCTTCGGGGGGGGAGACCCAGTACTTC. Translation: CASSLSTASGGETQYF.

In its sample, this clone was seen once. The chain has TRBV30 and TRBJ2-7, with 9 nucleotides matching TRBD1. CDR3 length equals 16 residues. Germline lookup yields CDR1 GTSNPN and CDR2 SVGIG (reference sequence). The trim removed 0 bases at V and 2 bases at J, leaving 8 bases unmatched. The CDR3: CAWSVYPGDRAYEQYF. DNA of the CDR3: TGTGCCTGGAGTGTATACCCAGGGGACAGGGCCTACGAGCAGTACTTC.

The chain combines TRBV25-1 with TRBJ2-5; 10 bases are shared with TRBD2. V dropped 4 bases and J dropped 4; count of bases not matched to a gene: 12. CDR1 is MGHDK and CDR2 is SYGVNS in the germline V gene. CDR3 length: 17 amino acids. CDR3 residues: CASSGRAGGPGGETQYF. The DNA of the CDR3 is TGTGCCAGCAGTGGAAGAGCGGGAGGGCCTGGGGGAGAGACCCAGTACTTC.

This clone occurred a few times. The chain recombines TRBV15 with TRBJ2-7; the D is unclear. The V and J ends lost 0 bases and 0 bases respectively, with 12 bases between them. Germline V gives CDR1 LNHNV, CDR2 YYDKDF (reference sequence). The length of the CDR3 is 16 residues. The CDR3 loop is CATSRDWQASSYEQYF. The DNA for the CDR3 is TGTGCCACCAGCAGAGATTGGCAGGCCAGCTCCTACGAGCAGTACTTC.

The chain uses TRBV19 and TRBJ2-7; TRBD1 might be the D (6 bases). CDR1 is LNHDA and CDR2 is SQIVND in the germline V gene (reference sequence). Trimming took off 8 bases at V and 3 bases at J, with 23 bases between the two ends. CDR3 length: 16 amino acids. CDR3 in DNA: TGTGCCAGTCGAAATTCTGGGCAGGGGCTCGACTACGAGCAGTACTTC. Translation gives CASRNSGQGLDYEQYF.

V usage is TRBV28 and J usage is TRBJ2-2, with D maybe TRBD2 (7 bases). The V gene's germline CDR1 is MDHEN and CDR2 SYDVKM. V was pared by 6 bases and J by 4 bases, with 21 bases between. There are 17 residues in the CDR3. The CDR3 reads CASRGIRGRGGTGELFF. CDR3 DNA: TGTGCCAGCAGGGGAATTCGCGGGAGAGGGGGCACCGGGGAGCTGTTTTTT. The entire variable domain, with the rest obtained from reference TRBV28 and TRBJ2-2, is as follows: DVKVTQSSRYLVKRTGEKVFLECVQDMDHENMFWYRQDPGLGLRLIYFSYDVKMKEKGDIPEGYSVSREKKERFSLILESASTNQTSMYLCASRGIRGRGGTGELFFGEGSRLTVL.

The V gene is TRBV6-5, the J gene TRBJ2-5, with D possibly TRBD2 on 5 matching bases. The J call is uncertain, as TRBJ2-7 better fits the DNA end. The CDR3 extends over 15 amino acids. Germline-derived CDR1 and CDR2 are MNHEY and SVGAGI. The CDR3 spells CASRGNRKEAYEQYF. The CDR3 nucleotides are TGTGCCAGCAGGGGAAATAGGAAGGAGGCGTACGAGCAGTACTTC.

The chain links TRBV5-1 to TRBJ2-7; 7 nucleotides agree with TRBD2. Trimming took 6 bases from V and 0 from J; bases not matched to a gene: 9. The CDR3 covers 15 residues. Germline V lookup: CDR1 SGHRS, CDR2 YFSETQ. DNA for the CDR3: TGCGCCAGCACCCCGACAGCGGGATCCTCCTACGAGCAGTACTTC. Its translation: CASTPTAGSSYEQYF.

The V call is TRBV5-1, the J call TRBJ2-1, with 10 bases identical to TRBD2. The CDR3 totals 19 residues. The germline V gene has CDR1 SGHRS and CDR2 YFSETQ. Unmatched junction bases numbered 18, after V lost 4 bases and J lost 5 bases. CDR3 sequence reads: CASSPISGRPPLIDNEQFF. CDR3 nucleotide sequence: TGCGCCAGCAGCCCAATTAGCGGGAGGCCCCCCCTCATTGACAATGAGCAGTTCTTC.

This chain joins TRBV5-1 and TRBJ2-7; D possibly corresponds to TRBD2 (5 bases). The V gene's germline CDR1 is SGHRS and CDR2 YFSETQ. V lost 3 bases to trimming and J lost 1 base, with 11 bases between them. The CDR3 contains 14 residues. In DNA form, the CDR3 reads TGCGCCAGCAGCTCGACCAGCGGATCCTACGAGCAGTACTTC. Protein: CASSSTSGSYEQYF.

The chain couples TRBV5-5 to TRBJ2-7, with 8 bases matching TRBD2. Per germline, CDR1 SGHKS and CDR2 YYEKEE (reference sequence). J gave up 4 bases and V 4 bases, and 10 bases lay outside the gene matches. This CDR3 has 15 amino acids. As DNA, the CDR3 is TGTGCCAGCAGCACCGACCGGGCGGGAGGTTACGAGCAGTACTTC. Its protein product is CASSTDRAGGYEQYF.

The CDR3 region is CATSRYGTVNQPQHF. For the CDR3, the DNA is TGTGCCACCAGCAGATACGGGACAGTCAATCAGCCCCAGCATTTT. The rearrangement links TRBV15 to TRBJ1-5; TRBD1 aligns across 7 bases. Trimming removed 2 bases from V and 3 bases from J; junction bases left unmatched: 4. The CDR3 is made up of 15 amino acids. Germline lookup yields CDR1 LNHNV and CDR2 YYDKDF (reference sequence).

The sample holds a few counts of this clone. This rearrangement joins TRBV28 to TRBJ2-1; D is undetermined. Between the trimmed V and J ends, which lost 5 bases and 3 bases, there was a span of 14 bases. CDR1 MDHEN and CDR2 SYDVKM come from the germline V gene. This CDR3 region has 15 residues. The CDR3 DNA reads TGTGCCAGCAGTCTAACATCTAGAATCTACAATGAGCAGTTCTTC. It is translated as CASSLTSRIYNEQFF.

This clone was seen more than once but under ten times. The V call is TRBV5-1, the J call TRBJ1-4; 8 nucleotides align to TRBD1. Germline assignment: CDR1 SGHRS and CDR2 YFSETQ. The V and J ends lost 3 bases and 3 bases, in that order; junction bases with no gene match: 7. The CDR3 runs to 16 residues. CDR3 in amino acids: CASSCFGQGPNEKLFF. CDR3 in DNA: TGCGCCAGCAGCTGTTTCGGACAGGGCCCTAATGAAAAACTGTTTTTT.